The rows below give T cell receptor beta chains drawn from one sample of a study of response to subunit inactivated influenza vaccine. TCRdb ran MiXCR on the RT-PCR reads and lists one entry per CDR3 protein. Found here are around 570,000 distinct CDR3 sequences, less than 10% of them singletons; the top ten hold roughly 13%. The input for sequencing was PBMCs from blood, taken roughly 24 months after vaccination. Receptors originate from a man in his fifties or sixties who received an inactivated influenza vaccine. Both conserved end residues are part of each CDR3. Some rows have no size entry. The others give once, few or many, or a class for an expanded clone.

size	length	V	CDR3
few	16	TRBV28	CASSFVPGTSDYEQYF
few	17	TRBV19	CASSILHSGGIQETQYF
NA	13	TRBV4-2	CASSQGMDTRQYF
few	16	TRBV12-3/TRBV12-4	CASSFEGRTGGETQYF
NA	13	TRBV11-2	CASSPTTAEAQYF
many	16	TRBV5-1	CASSLGAGTLYNEQFF
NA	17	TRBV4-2	CASSQDILAGNTGELFF
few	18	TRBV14	CASSQVIRTGGLNYGYTF
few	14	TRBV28	CASSGRAAGNTIYF
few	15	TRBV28	CASCTLAGGRETQYF
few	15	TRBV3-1	CASSQGQGNIHEQYF
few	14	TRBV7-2	CASSLAVGGQPQHF
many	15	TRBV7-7	CASSFGTGSSYEQYF
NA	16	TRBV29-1	CSVEDLTLGTGGEQYF
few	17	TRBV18	CASSPSMAGRLAGELFF
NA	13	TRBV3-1	CASSQDLRAEAFF
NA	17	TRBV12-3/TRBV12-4	CASSLAGTGFKDQPQHF
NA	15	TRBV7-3	CASSSGGASGATQYF
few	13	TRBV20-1	CSGGGSTYNEQFF
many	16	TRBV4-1	CASSQDTGAAFGELFF
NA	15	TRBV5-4	CASSLSPRGDYEQYF
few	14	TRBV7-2	CASSDSFGGGELFF
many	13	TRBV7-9	CASSRPRAGELFF
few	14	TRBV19	CASKGRTATDTQYF
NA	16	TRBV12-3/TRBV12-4	CASSPMADSYNSPLHF
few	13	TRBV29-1	CSVARAWGEKLFF
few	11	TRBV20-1	CSARLSFSEYF
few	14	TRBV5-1	CASSFSGSSNEQFF
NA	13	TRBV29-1	CSVEETDGYEQYF
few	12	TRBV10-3	CAITTTGYEQYF
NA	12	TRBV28	CASSRRGKTQYF
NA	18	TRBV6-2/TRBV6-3	CASSYSVAGGFFYNEQFF
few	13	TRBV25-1	CASSDGRGDEQFF
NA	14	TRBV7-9	CASSLSAGLYGYTF
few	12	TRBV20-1	CSAREGASEAFF
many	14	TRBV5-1	CASSSSTQNYEQYF
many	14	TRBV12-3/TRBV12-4	CASSASGSSYEQYF
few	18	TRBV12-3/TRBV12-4	CASNSLVPGGASTDTQYF
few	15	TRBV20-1	CSAVVSGHSYNEQFF
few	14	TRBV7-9	CASSVSGRSYEQYF
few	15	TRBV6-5	CASSYRAVSSYEQYF
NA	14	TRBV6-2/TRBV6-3	CASRRQGNNQPQHF
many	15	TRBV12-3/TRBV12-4	CASSLASGGYNEQFF
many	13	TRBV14	CASSQTNRGEQYF
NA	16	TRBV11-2	CASSSSSGLSSETQYF
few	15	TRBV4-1	CASSHQKTSTDTQYF
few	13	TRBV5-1	CASSLGGAKTQYF
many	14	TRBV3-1	CASSRDGGPQPQHF
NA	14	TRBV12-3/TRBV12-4	CASSKAEGNSPLHF
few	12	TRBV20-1	CSATVPGETQYF
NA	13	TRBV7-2	CASSLGTFQPQHF
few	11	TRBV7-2	CASSLVGGFTF
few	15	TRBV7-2	CASSLGGSGTETQYF
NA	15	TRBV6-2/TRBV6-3	CASSYGWGPTDTQYF
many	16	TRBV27	CASLPDPRLGVHEQYF
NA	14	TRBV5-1	CASARGASRTEAFF
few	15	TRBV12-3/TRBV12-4	CASSLLAGATGELFF